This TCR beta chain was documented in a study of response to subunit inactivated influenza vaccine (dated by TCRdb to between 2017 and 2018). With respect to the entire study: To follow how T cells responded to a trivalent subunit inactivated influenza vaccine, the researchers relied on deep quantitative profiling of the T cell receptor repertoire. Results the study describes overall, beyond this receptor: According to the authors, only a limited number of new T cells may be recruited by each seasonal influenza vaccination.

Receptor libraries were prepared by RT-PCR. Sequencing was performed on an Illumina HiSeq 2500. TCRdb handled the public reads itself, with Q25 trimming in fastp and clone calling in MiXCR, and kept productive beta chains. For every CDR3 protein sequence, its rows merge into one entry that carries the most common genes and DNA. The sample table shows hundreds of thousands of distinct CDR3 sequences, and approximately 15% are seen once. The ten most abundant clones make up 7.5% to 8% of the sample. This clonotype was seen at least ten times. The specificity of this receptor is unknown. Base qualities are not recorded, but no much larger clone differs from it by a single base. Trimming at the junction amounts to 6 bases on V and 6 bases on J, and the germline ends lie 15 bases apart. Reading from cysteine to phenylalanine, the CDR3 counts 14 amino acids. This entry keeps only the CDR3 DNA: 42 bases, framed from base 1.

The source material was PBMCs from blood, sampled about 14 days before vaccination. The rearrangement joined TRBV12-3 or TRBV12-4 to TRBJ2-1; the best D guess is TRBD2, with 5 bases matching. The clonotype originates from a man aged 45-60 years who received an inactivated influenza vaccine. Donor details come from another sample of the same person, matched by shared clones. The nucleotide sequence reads TGTGCCAGCAGCAAAACCCGACTAATCAATGAGCAGTTCTTC. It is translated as CASSKTRLINEQFF.